Below, one T cell receptor (beta chain) is given with its context. Its antigen is unidentified. This table comes from immunoSEQ multiplex PCR, and its TCRdb copy is limited to in-frame clones, with some not included. The data contain 2 million to 2.5 million clones, approximately 94% of them singletons. The data stem from a study of shared clonotypes between healthy human individuals. Study findings and constraints: The expectation was that sequencing depth would affect clonotype sharing among donors.

CD45RO-negative CD8 cells positively selected for CCR7 made up the naive population, which excluded terminally differentiated effector memory CD45RA+ cells. The CDR3 totals 14 residues. V lost 8 bases and J lost 5; bases outside the gene matches: 11. Germline V gene sequence: CDR1 SGHVS, CDR2 FNYEAQ. V and J are TRBV7-6 and TRBJ2-7, with 8 bases matching TRBD2. Sequencing was carried out using naive CD8+ T cells from PBMCs. This sequence was found in a man younger than 35 in good health. Some clones in this sample may be carry-over from other donors' samples. The CDR3 region has the DNA TGTGCCAGCCGTCCCGGGACTAGGAGCCACGAGCAGTACTTC. Amino acids: CASRPGTRSHEQYF. The variable domain in full, with the rest retrieved from reference TRBV7-6 and TRBJ2-7, is GAGVSQSPRYKVTKRGQDVALRCDPISGHVSLYWYRQALGQGPEFLTYFNYEAQQDKSGLPNDRFSAERPEGSISTLTIQRTEQRDSAMYRCASRPGTRSHEQYFGPGTRLTVT.